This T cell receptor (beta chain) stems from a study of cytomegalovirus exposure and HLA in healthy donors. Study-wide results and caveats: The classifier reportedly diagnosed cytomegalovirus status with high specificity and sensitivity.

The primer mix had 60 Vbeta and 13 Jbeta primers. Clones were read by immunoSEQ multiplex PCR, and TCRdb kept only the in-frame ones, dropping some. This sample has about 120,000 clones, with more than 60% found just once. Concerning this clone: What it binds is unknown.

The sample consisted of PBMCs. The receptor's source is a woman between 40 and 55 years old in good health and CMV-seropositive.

CDR3 DNA: TGTGCCAGCAGCCCAGGGACAGCCTTGGTGGGCAAAAACATTCAGTACTTC. Translated, it gives CASSPGTALVGKNIQYF. The chain joins TRBV7-2 to TRBJ2-4, with 7 nucleotides matching TRBD1. The germline V gene has CDR1 SGHTA and CDR2 FQGNSA. The length of the CDR3 is 17 residues. V trimming: 5 bases; J trimming: 3 bases; junction bases outside the gene matches: 13.